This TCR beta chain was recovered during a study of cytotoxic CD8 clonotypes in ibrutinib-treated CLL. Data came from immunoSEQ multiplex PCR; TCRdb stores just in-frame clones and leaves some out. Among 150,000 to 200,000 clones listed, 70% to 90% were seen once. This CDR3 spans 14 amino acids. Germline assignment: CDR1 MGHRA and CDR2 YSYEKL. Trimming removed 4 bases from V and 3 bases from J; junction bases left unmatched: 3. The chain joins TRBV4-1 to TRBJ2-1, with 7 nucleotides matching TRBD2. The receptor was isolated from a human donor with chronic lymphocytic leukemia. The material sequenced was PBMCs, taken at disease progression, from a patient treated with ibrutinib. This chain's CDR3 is CASSPERDYNEQFF. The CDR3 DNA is TGCGCCAGCAGCCCGGAGCGGGACTACAATGAGCAGTTCTTC.